The 8 T cell receptor beta chains below all came from one sample that was sequenced in a study of post-analysis software for immune sequencing data. No antigens are known for them. General study points: About five TRBV segments, including TRBV5-6, TRBV5-1 and TRBV20-1, were more frequent in patients than controls.

cDNA libraries of TCR beta carried unique molecular identifiers. Via MiXCR, TCRdb re-called the PCR reads, giving one row per CDR3 protein. Counted here are about 770,000 distinct CDR3 sequences, more than 45% occurring once; the ten biggest clones make up roughly 4.4%. Sequencing was done on a sample of blood. Receptor source: a girl between 10 and 17 years old with multiple sclerosis.

This sequence joins TRBV4-2 and TRBJ2-3, with D perhaps matching TRBD2 (6 bases). CDR1 is LGHNA and CDR2 is YNFKEQ in the germline V gene. The CDR3 runs 14 residues. Trimming left V 4 bases short and J 4 bases short, with 12 bases between. The CDR3 loop reads CASSRRRGADTQYF. For the CDR3, the DNA is TGTGCCAGCAGCCGTCGGAGGGGAGCAGATACGCAGTATTTT.

The rearrangement uses TRBV27 and TRBJ2-3; D is tentatively TRBD1 or TRBD2 (5 bases each). Germline-derived CDR1 and CDR2 are MNHEY and SMNVEV (reference sequence). The V and J ends lost 5 bases and 9 bases respectively, with 12 bases between them. The CDR3 spans 12 residues. CDR3 amino acids: CASSTGTGTQYF. The CDR3 bases are TGTGCCAGCAGTACCGGGACGGGGACGCAGTATTTT.

In regard to this clonotype: This CDR3 is missing its conserved last phenylalanine or tryptophan, likely due to a read error. This sequence joins TRBV12-3 or TRBV12-4 and TRBJ2-1, with D unclear. The CDR3 sequence is 11 residues long. The V and J ends lost 5 bases and 9 bases respectively, with 8 bases between them. The CDR3 coding sequence is TGTGCCAGCAGTCTAAGCGCTGAGCAGTTCGTC. This encodes CASSLSAEQFV.

The chain carries TRBV6-6 and TRBJ1-1, with TRBD1 as a possible D gene (5 bases). V was clipped by 4 bases and J by 0 bases, with 15 bases between them. The CDR3 loop spans 16 amino acids. The germline V gene has CDR1 MNHNY and CDR2 SVGAGI (reference sequence). The CDR3 here is CASSFPGDGMNTEAFF. CDR3 DNA sequence: TGTGCCAGCAGTTTCCCGGGGGATGGGATGAACACTGAAGCTTTCTTT.

The rearrangement joins TRBV13 to TRBJ2-6, with D unclear. The length of the CDR3 is 14 residues. Germline CDR1 is PRHDT and CDR2 is FYEKMQ (reference sequence). V dropped 3 bases and J dropped 0 bases, with 3 bases sitting between them. The CDR3 spells CASSFRSGANVLTF. The CDR3 nucleotides read TGTGCCAGCAGCTTTCGCTCTGGGGCCAACGTCCTGACTTTC. The variable domain in full, completed from reference TRBV13 and TRBJ2-6, reads AAGVIQSPRHLIKEKRETATLKCYPIPRHDTVYWYQQGPGQDPQFLISFYEKMQSDKGSIPDRFSAQQFSDYHSELNMSSLELGDSALYFCASSFRSGANVLTFGAGSRLTVL.

V is TRBV9 and J is TRBJ2-3, with no clear D. Germline loops: CDR1 SGDLS, CDR2 YYNGEE. The CDR3 loop spans 14 amino acids. Trimming removed 3 bases at V and 4 bases at J, with 12 bases between. CDR3 sequence (DNA): TGTGCCAGCAGCGACGGGTCCCAAGCAGATACGCAGTATTTT. As protein: CASSDGSQADTQYF.

This clonotype was seen a handful of times. The rearrangement links TRBV28 to TRBJ2-1, with 9 bases that match TRBD1. V was pared by 4 bases and J by 7 bases, with 8 bases of the junction left unmatched. Looked up from germline, CDR1 is MDHEN and CDR2 is SYDVKM. The CDR3 covers 15 residues. The CDR3 nucleotides read TGTGCCAGCAGTTCCGGGACAGGGCTTAATAATGAGCAGTTCTTC. Amino acids: CASSSGTGLNNEQFF.

The chain employs TRBV6-1 and TRBJ2-6, with TRBD1 matching 10 bases. Germline V lookup: CDR1 MNHNS, CDR2 SASEGT. Losses at the gene ends were 5 bases for V and 0 bases for J; bases not matched to a gene: 10. The CDR3 is 19 residues long. The CDR3, as DNA: TGTGCCAGCAGTCAGCGACAGGGGGCTCAAACCTCTGGGGCCAACGTCCTGACTTTC. Translation gives CASSQRQGAQTSGANVLTF.